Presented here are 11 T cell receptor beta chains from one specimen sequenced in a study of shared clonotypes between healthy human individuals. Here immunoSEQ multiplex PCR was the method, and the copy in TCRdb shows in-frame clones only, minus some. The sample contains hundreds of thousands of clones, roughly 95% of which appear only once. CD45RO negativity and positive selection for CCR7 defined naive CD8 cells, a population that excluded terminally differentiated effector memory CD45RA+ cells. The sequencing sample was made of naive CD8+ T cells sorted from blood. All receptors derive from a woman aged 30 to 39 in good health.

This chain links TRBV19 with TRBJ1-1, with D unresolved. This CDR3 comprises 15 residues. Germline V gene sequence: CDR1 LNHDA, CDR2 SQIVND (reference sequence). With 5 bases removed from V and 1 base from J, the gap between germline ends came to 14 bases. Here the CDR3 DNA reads TGTGCCAGTAGTCCCTTTGAGGAGGGGAACACTGAAGCTTTCTTT. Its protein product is CASSPFEEGNTEAFF.

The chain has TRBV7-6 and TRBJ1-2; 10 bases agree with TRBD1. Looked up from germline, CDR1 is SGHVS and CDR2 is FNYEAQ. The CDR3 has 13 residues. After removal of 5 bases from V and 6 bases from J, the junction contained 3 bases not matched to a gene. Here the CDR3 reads CASSRQGANGYTF. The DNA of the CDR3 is TGTGCCAGCAGCCGACAGGGGGCGAATGGCTACACCTTC.

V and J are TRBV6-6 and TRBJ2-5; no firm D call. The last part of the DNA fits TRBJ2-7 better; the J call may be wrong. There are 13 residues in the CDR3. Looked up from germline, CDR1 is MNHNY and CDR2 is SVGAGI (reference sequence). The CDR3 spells CASSYGPNYEQYF. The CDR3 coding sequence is TGTGCCAGCAGTTATGGCCCGAACTACGAGCAGTACTTC.

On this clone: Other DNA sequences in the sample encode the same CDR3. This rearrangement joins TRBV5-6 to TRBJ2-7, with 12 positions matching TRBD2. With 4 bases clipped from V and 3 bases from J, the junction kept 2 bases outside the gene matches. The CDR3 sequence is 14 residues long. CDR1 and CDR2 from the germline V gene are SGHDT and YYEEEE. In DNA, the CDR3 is TGTGCCAGCAGCCTGACTAGCGGGAGCTACGAGCAGTACTTC. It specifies CASSLTSGSYEQYF.

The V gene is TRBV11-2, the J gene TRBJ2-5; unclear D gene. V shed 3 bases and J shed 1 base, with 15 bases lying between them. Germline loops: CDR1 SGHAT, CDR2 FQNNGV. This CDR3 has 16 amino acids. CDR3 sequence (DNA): TGTGCCAGCAGCTTCCGTGGTTCTCTACTCCAAGAGACCCAGTACTTC. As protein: CASSFRGSLLQETQYF.

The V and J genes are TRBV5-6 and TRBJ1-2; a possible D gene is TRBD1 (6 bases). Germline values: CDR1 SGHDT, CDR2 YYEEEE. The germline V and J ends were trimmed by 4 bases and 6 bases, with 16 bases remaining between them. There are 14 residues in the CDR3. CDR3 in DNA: TGTGCCAGCAGCCCGGAGTCAGGGGAAGATGGCTACACCTTC. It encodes CASSPESGEDGYTF.

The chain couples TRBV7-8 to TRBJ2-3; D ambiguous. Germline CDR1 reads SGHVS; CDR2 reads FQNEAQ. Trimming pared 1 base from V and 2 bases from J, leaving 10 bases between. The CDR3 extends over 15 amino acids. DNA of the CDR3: TGTGCCAGCAGCTTAGGTGGAACCCTCACAGATACGCAGTATTTT. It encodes CASSLGGTLTDTQYF.

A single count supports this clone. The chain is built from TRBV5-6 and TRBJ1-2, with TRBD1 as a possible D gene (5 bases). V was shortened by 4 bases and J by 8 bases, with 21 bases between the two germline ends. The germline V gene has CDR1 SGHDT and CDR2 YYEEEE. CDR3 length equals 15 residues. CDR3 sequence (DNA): TGTGCCAGCAGCGCCGGGACCAGCTTTCGGGCGGGCTACACCTTC. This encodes CASSAGTSFRAGYTF.

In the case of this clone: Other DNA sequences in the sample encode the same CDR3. Written as DNA, the CDR3 is TGTGCCAGCAGTTTACGCGGGGCCGGCGAGCAGTACTTC. It encodes CASSLRGAGEQYF. The chain couples TRBV27 to TRBJ2-7, with a possible D match to TRBD2 (6 bases). Germline V gives CDR1 MNHEY, CDR2 SMNVEV (reference sequence). The ends were cut back, 2 bases at V and 6 bases at J, with 11 bases in the middle. The CDR3 sequence is 13 residues long.

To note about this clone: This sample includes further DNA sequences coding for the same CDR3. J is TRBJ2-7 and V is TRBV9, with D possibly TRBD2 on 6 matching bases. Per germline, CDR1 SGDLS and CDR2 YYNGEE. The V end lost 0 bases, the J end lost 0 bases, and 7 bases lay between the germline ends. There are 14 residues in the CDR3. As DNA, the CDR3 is TGTGCCAGCAGCGTAGGCGGGAACTCCTACGAGCAGTACTTC. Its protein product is CASSVGGNSYEQYF. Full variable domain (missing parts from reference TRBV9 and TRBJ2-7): DSGVTQTPKHLITATGQRVTLRCSPRSGDLSVYWYQQSLDQGLQFLIQYYNGEERAKGNILERFSAQQFPDLHSELNLSSLELGDSALYFCASSVGGNSYEQYFGPGTRLTVT.

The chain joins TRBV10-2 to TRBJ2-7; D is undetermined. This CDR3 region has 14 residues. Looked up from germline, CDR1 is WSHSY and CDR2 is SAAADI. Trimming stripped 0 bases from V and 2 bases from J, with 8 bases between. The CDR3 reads CASSESGWTYEQYF. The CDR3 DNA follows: TGCGCCAGCAGTGAGTCGGGCTGGACCTACGAGCAGTACTTC.